Below are 7 T cell receptor beta chains sequenced from a single sample in a study of blood T cell repertoires in COVID-19. Clones were sequenced by immunoSEQ multiplex PCR, and TCRdb holds only the in-frame ones, with some missing. The data show hundreds of thousands of clones, with around nine tenths seen just once and roughly 1.9% held by the top ten. Input material: PBMCs or T cells enriched from blood (not recorded which). Receptors were obtained from a young woman with acute COVID-19.

The rearrangement links TRBV28 to TRBJ1-5; 7 positions match TRBD1. The CDR3 runs 17 residues. Germline-derived CDR1 and CDR2 are MDHEN and SYDVKM. With 1 base clipped from V and 4 bases from J, the junction kept 10 bases outside the gene matches. The CDR3 DNA reads as TGTGCCAGCAGTTTATACAACACAGGGGCGAGAAATCAGCCCCAGCATTTT. This encodes CASSLYNTGARNQPQHF.

The rearrangement joins TRBV18 to TRBJ2-4, with D maybe TRBD2 (5 bases). Germline lookup yields CDR1 KGHSH and CDR2 LQKENI. The CDR3 is made up of 16 amino acids. Between the trimmed V and J ends, which lost 5 bases and 0 bases, there was a span of 14 bases. The CDR3 is CASSTTDGVAKNIQYF. CDR3 sequence (DNA): TGTGCCAGCTCAACAACAGACGGGGTAGCCAAAAACATTCAGTACTTC.

This chain joins TRBV5-1 and TRBJ2-3, with 7 positions matching TRBD2. This CDR3 has 14 amino acids. Germline lookup yields CDR1 SGHRS and CDR2 YFSETQ. V lost 2 bases to trimming and J lost 7 bases; unmatched junction nucleotides: 7. In nucleotides, the CDR3 is TGCGCCAGCAGCTTACAAGCGGGGTCAAATACGCAGTATTTT. Its translation is CASSLQAGSNTQYF.

The rearrangement joins TRBV28 to TRBJ1-5; D gene unclear. V lost 2 bases and J lost 5, with 10 bases in between. CDR1 and CDR2 from the germline V gene are MDHEN and SYDVKM. This CDR3 contains 14 residues. The CDR3 region is CASSLGSSYQPQHF. CDR3 bases: TGTGCCAGCAGTTTAGGTAGCAGTTATCAGCCCCAGCATTTT.

The gene calls are TRBV6-2 or TRBV6-3 and TRBJ1-1; perhaps TRBD1 as D (6 bases). The CDR3 has 13 amino acids. CDR1 and CDR2 (germline): MNHEY, SVGEGT. Trimming shortened V by 6 bases and J by 7 bases, and 15 bases separated the two germline ends. CDR3 residues: CASSPGQLIEAFF. CDR3 DNA: TGTGCCAGCAGCCCCGGACAGCTAATTGAAGCTTTCTTT.

In this sample, this clone turned up once. The rearrangement links TRBV6-2 or TRBV6-3 to TRBJ2-2; 16 bases line up with TRBD2. The germline CDR1 and CDR2 sequences are MNHEY and SVGEGT. The trim removed 2 bases at V and 3 bases at J, leaving 9 bases unmatched. This CDR3 has 20 residues. CDR3 sequence: CASSYTTGLAGGPYTGELFF. CDR3 DNA sequence: TGTGCCAGCAGTTACACTACGGGACTAGCGGGAGGGCCATACACCGGGGAGCTGTTTTTT.

In its sample, this clone was seen once. The J gene is TRBJ1-3, the V gene TRBV20-1; a possible D gene is TRBD1 (6 bases). Trimming cost V 3 bases and J 3 bases, with 12 bases left between them. Germline V gene lookup returns CDR1 DFQATT and CDR2 SNEGSKA (reference sequence). The CDR3 consists of 14 residues. Written as DNA, the CDR3 is TGCAGTGCTAGTGCGGGGGGCCTTGGAAACACCATATATTTT. Its translation is CSASAGGLGNTIYF.